One sample yielded the 28 T cell receptor beta chains listed below, sequenced in a study of blood T cell repertoires in COVID-19. Clones were read by immunoSEQ multiplex PCR, and TCRdb kept only the in-frame ones, dropping some. The profile shows approximately 260,000 clones, just under 85% of them singletons. The sample was peripheral blood. The receptors were gathered from a woman older than 75 with acute or convalescent COVID-19.

This chain connects TRBV4-2 to TRBJ2-1, with TRBD2 identical over 8 bases. Germline assignment: CDR1 LGHNA and CDR2 YNFKEQ. This CDR3 is built from 16 residues. V gave up 3 bases and J gave up 6 bases; unmatched junction bases: 10. The CDR3 spells CASSHTSGGPLNEQFF. CDR3 DNA: TGTGCCAGCAGCCATACCAGCGGGGGCCCCCTCAATGAGCAGTTCTTC.

The chain uses TRBV24-1 and TRBJ1-1; TRBD1 aligns across 7 bases. With 9 bases clipped from V and 0 bases from J, the junction kept 9 bases outside the gene matches. Germline V gives CDR1 KGHDR, CDR2 SFDVKD. This CDR3 comprises 15 residues. Written as DNA, the CDR3 is TGTGCCACCCGACCCACGACAGGGATGAACACTGAAGCTTTCTTT. Protein sequence: CATRPTTGMNTEAFF.

The V call is TRBV6-5, the J call TRBJ1-5, with D maybe TRBD1 (5 bases). The V gene's germline CDR1 is MNHEY and CDR2 SVGAGI. The CDR3 covers 13 residues. V lost 6 bases to trimming and J lost 0 bases, with 6 bases between them. DNA for the CDR3: TGTGCCAGCAGGGACAATAGCAATCAGCCCCAGCATTTT. It translates to CASRDNSNQPQHF.

The V and J genes are TRBV28 and TRBJ1-5, with D perhaps matching TRBD1 (6 bases). V was clipped by 4 bases and J by 7 bases, with 20 bases between them. This CDR3 region has 16 residues. Looked up from germline, CDR1 is MDHEN and CDR2 is SYDVKM. CDR3 loop: CASSSPTGGGSQPQHF. In DNA, the CDR3 is TGTGCCAGCAGTTCCCCGACCGGCGGGGGCAGCCAGCCCCAGCATTTT.

V usage is TRBV10-3 and J usage is TRBJ1-1, with unresolved D. Germline V gene sequence: CDR1 ENHRY, CDR2 SYGVKD. This CDR3 region has 12 residues. The germline V and J ends were trimmed by 8 bases and 4 bases, with 11 bases remaining between them. The chain's CDR3 is CAIGQAGTEAFF. CDR3 coding DNA: TGTGCCATCGGGCAGGCTGGCACTGAAGCTTTCTTT.

This clone was seen a few times. V usage is TRBV25-1 and J usage is TRBJ1-1, with 8 bases fitting TRBD1. The CDR3 has 14 amino acids. Germline values: CDR1 MGHDK, CDR2 SYGVNS. Trimming cost V 6 bases and J 1 base; bases outside gene matches: 4. The CDR3 bases are TGTGCCAGCAGCCCCGGACAGGGGAACACTGAAGCTTTCTTT. The encoded protein is CASSPGQGNTEAFF.

In its sample, this clone was seen once. V usage is TRBV2 and J usage is TRBJ2-7, with 8 bases lining up with TRBD1. Trimming took 5 bases from V and 3 from J; bases not matched to a gene: 9. This CDR3 comprises 15 residues. The V gene's germline CDR1 is SNHLY and CDR2 FYNNEI. CDR3 residues: CASSPGQGVDYEQYF. The DNA of the CDR3 is TGTGCCAGCAGTCCTGGACAGGGAGTGGACTACGAGCAGTACTTC.

CDR3 in DNA: TGTGCCAGCAGTTTGTCAGGGCGGGGGAGCAATCAGCCCCAGCATTTT. Translated: CASSLSGRGSNQPQHF. The chain couples TRBV6-5 to TRBJ1-5; tentatively, D is TRBD1 (5 bases). The germline gives CDR1 MNHEY, CDR2 SVGAGI. V was pared by 4 bases and J by 1 base, with 14 bases between. This CDR3 has 16 residues.

The V and J genes are TRBV4-2 and TRBJ1-5; 8 positions agree with TRBD1. The CDR3 runs 15 residues. The V and J ends lost 1 base and 7 bases, in that order; junction bases with no gene match: 6. The germline V gene encodes CDR1 LGHNA and CDR2 YNFKEQ. CDR3 nucleotides: TGTGCCAGCAGCCAAGCGTACAGGGGGATACAGCCCCAGCATTTT. Protein sequence: CASSQAYRGIQPQHF.

The rearrangement joins TRBV20-1 to TRBJ2-3, with no clear D. The germline V gene has CDR1 DFQATT and CDR2 SNEGSKA (reference sequence). V gave up 3 bases and J gave up 0 bases, with 10 bases separating them. The CDR3 contains 14 residues. The DNA for the CDR3 is TGCAGTGCTAGTAGCCCGACTAGCACAGATACGCAGTATTTT. Its translation: CSASSPTSTDTQYF.

The chain carries TRBV18 and TRBJ2-2; TRBD1 agrees at 8 bases. J was trimmed by 2 bases and V by 6 bases; bases with no gene match: 8. The CDR3 runs 16 residues. Germline V CDR1 and CDR2: KGHSH, LQKENI. The CDR3 protein is CASSQRQGTNTGELFF. The CDR3 nucleotides read TGTGCCAGCTCCCAAAGACAGGGGACAAACACCGGGGAGCTGTTTTTT.

This clone appeared a single time. The V call is TRBV11-1, the J call TRBJ2-5; maybe TRBD1 (5 bases). Germline CDR1 and CDR2: SGHAT and FQDESV (reference sequence). The CDR3 sequence is 16 residues long. V lost 3 bases and J lost 2, with 16 bases in between. CDR3 protein: CASSLARGRPQETQYF. The CDR3 DNA follows: TGTGCCAGCAGCTTGGCTAGGGGCAGGCCACAAGAGACCCAGTACTTC.

This clone was found once. The chain employs TRBV29-1 and TRBJ1-4; no firm D call. Trimming shortened V by 7 bases and J by 7 bases, and 16 bases separated the two germline ends. Looked up from germline, CDR1 is SQVTM and CDR2 is ANQGSEA. The CDR3 totals 13 residues. CDR3 loop: CSGRGAAPEKLFF. The CDR3 DNA reads TGCAGCGGGCGGGGAGCTGCCCCTGAAAAACTGTTTTTT.

This clone was picked up one time. V gene TRBV7-3 combines with J gene TRBJ2-1; 9 bases map to TRBD2. The CDR3 length is 16 residues. V dropped 5 bases and J dropped 4; count of bases not matched to a gene: 9. Germline V gives CDR1 SGHTA, CDR2 FQGTGA. The CDR3 coding sequence is TGTGCCAGCAGCGCCGATAGCGGGGGCCTTTACAATGAGCAGTTCTTC. It specifies CASSADSGGLYNEQFF. The full variable domain, in which reference TRBV7-3 and TRBJ2-1 provide the parts outside the CDR3, is GAGVSQTPSNKVTEKGKYVELRCDPISGHTALYWYRQSLGQGPEFLIYFQGTGAADDSGLPNDRFFAVRPEGSVSTLKIQRTERGDSAVYLCASSADSGGLYNEQFFGPGTRLTVL.

This chain links TRBV7-8 with TRBJ2-1; 9 positions agree with TRBD1. CDR1 and CDR2 (germline): SGHVS, FQNEAQ. Trimming at V came to 5 bases and at J to 0 bases, leaving 8 bases not matched to a gene. This CDR3 has 17 amino acids. The CDR3 is CASSLTIQGASYNEQFF. CDR3 DNA sequence: TGTGCCAGCAGCCTGACCATACAGGGGGCCTCCTACAATGAGCAGTTCTTC.

This clone appeared a few times. The chain combines TRBV10-3 with TRBJ1-4; 8 nucleotides align to TRBD1. CDR3 length: 14 residues. The germline V gene has CDR1 ENHRY and CDR2 SYGVKD. After removal of 11 bases from V and 8 bases from J, the junction contained 13 bases not matched to a gene. The CDR3 DNA is TGTGCCGCCGCCGCTCAGGGGGCAAAAGAAAAACTGTTTTTT. It specifies CAAAAQGAKEKLFF.

The chain combines TRBV6-6 with TRBJ1-4, with 10 bases matching TRBD1. The germline V gene encodes CDR1 MNHNY and CDR2 SVGAGI (reference sequence). There are 14 residues in the CDR3. With V trimmed by 6 bases and J by 8 bases, 6 bases remained unmatched. CDR3 protein: CASSSGTGDEKLFF. The CDR3, as DNA: TGTGCCAGCAGCTCCGGGACAGGGGACGAAAAACTGTTTTTT.

The gene calls are TRBV6-5 and TRBJ2-3, with D possibly matching TRBD2 (7 bases). Germline CDR1 MNHEY, CDR2 SVGAGI. This CDR3 comprises 13 residues. Trimming shortened V by 11 bases and J by 2 bases, and 14 bases separated the two germline ends. This CDR3 reads CAGGGADTDTQYF. DNA for the CDR3: TGTGCCGGGGGGGGCGCGGACACAGATACGCAGTATTTT.

The chain combines TRBV7-3 with TRBJ2-2; 9 bases are shared with TRBD2. CDR3 length equals 14 residues. Trimming removed 5 bases from V and 6 bases from J; junction bases left unmatched: 4. Germline loops: CDR1 SGHTA, CDR2 FQGTGA. CDR3: CASSRAGGPGELFF. The CDR3 nucleotides read TGTGCCAGCAGCCGGGCGGGGGGGCCCGGGGAGCTGTTTTTT.

The chain links TRBV12-1 to TRBJ1-3; the table assigns TRBD1, which was not confirmed against the DNA. TRBV12-1 is a recognized pseudogene. The CDR3 has 15 amino acids. CDR3 protein: CASSSIRGQGNTIYF. The CDR3, as DNA: TGTGCCAGCAGCTCCATCAGGGGCCAGGGAAACACCATATATTTT.

The chain joins TRBV5-4 to TRBJ1-2, with 9 bases fitting TRBD1. With V trimmed by 2 bases and J by 6 bases, 2 bases remained unmatched. Germline V gene lookup returns CDR1 SGHNT and CDR2 YYREEE (reference sequence). The CDR3 is made up of 13 amino acids. The CDR3 region is CASSFGQGNGYTF. CDR3 nucleotides: TGTGCCAGCAGCTTTGGACAGGGGAATGGCTACACCTTC.

This chain joins TRBV6-5 and TRBJ1-5; no definite D call. Per the germline V gene, CDR1 is MNHEY and CDR2 is SVGAGI. Trimming left V 5 bases short and J 1 base short, with 12 bases between. This CDR3 is built from 15 residues. This chain's CDR3 is CASSPRGRSNQPQHF. CDR3 coding DNA: TGTGCCAGCAGTCCCCGAGGGAGAAGCAATCAGCCCCAGCATTTT.

The rearrangement uses TRBV9 and TRBJ2-4; 7 bases are a match to TRBD2. Germline CDR1 and CDR2: SGDLS and YYNGEE. The CDR3 covers 16 residues. The V gene end was trimmed by 3 bases and the J gene end by 4 bases; junction bases not matched to a gene: 10. The CDR3 DNA is TGTGCCAGCAGCGCATTCCCCGGGGGGTTAAAAAACATTCAGTACTTC. Translation: CASSAFPGGLKNIQYF.

The gene calls are TRBV27 and TRBJ1-1; 7 nucleotides align to TRBD1. Germline-derived CDR1 and CDR2 are MNHEY and SMNVEV (reference sequence). The CDR3 spans 17 residues. V lost 6 bases to trimming and J lost 4 bases; unmatched junction nucleotides: 17. In nucleotides, the CDR3 is TGTGCCAGCAGCTCTAACTTAGCGACAGGGCGGATCACTGAAGCTTTCTTT. Its protein product is CASSSNLATGRITEAFF.

The V gene is TRBV28, the J gene TRBJ2-1; 9 bases match TRBD1. CDR3 length equals 15 residues. Germline CDR1 reads MDHEN; CDR2 reads SYDVKM. With 6 bases clipped from V and 7 bases from J, the junction kept 10 bases outside the gene matches. CDR3 sequence (DNA): TGTGCCAGCAGCTTAACAGGGGGCATTAGGAATGAGCAGTTCTTC. Protein sequence: CASSLTGGIRNEQFF.

This rearrangement joins TRBV7-2 to TRBJ2-3; 8 nucleotides agree with TRBD2. V shed 3 bases, J shed 8 bases, and the junction held 4 bases outside the gene matches. The germline gives CDR1 SGHTA, CDR2 FQGNSA. This CDR3 comprises 13 residues. CDR3 DNA sequence: TGTGCCAGCAGCTTGTCGGGGGGGGCTACGCAGTATTTT. Translation gives CASSLSGGATQYF.

The V and J genes are TRBV15 and TRBJ1-1; 9 bases are shared with TRBD1. The CDR3 is made up of 15 amino acids. CDR1 LNHNV and CDR2 YYDKDF come from the germline V gene (reference sequence). V lost 3 bases and J lost 4; bases outside the gene matches: 6. The DNA for the CDR3 is TGTGCCACCAGCAGGCCCGGGACAGGGTTCACTGAAGCTTTCTTT. It encodes CATSRPGTGFTEAFF.

This rearrangement joins TRBV7-9 to TRBJ1-4; 9 bases map to TRBD1. The junction had 8 bases not matched to a gene; V was cut back by 1 base and J by 5 bases. Germline V CDR1 and CDR2: SEHNR, FQNEAQ (reference sequence). This CDR3 spans 17 amino acids. CDR3 bases: TGTGCCAGCAGCTTAGGCGCCTCCGGGACAGGGAATGAAAAACTGTTTTTT. Translated: CASSLGASGTGNEKLFF. The full variable domain, with the rest looked up from reference TRBV7-9 and TRBJ1-4, is DTGVSQNPRHKITKRGQNVTFRCDPISEHNRLYWYRQTLGQGPEFLTYFQNEAQLEKSRLLSDRFSAERPKGSFSTLEIQRTEQGDSAMYLCASSLGASGTGNEKLFFGSGTQLSVL.